The T cell receptor beta chain described here comes from a study of T cells in localized non-small cell lung cancer. This table comes from immunoSEQ multiplex PCR, and its TCRdb copy is limited to in-frame clones, with some not included. The table lists approximately 52,000 clones, roughly 88% of them singletons, with 15% to 20% in the top ten. General study points: Longer overall survival was seen with higher T cell density measured in blood. In adjacent lung, a median around 50 of the top 100 tumor clones were found. Uninvolved adjacent lung showed peak T cell clonality, exceeding tumor. Only one tumor region went through sequencing, so heterogeneity may still be there.

The CDR3 covers 16 residues. From germline, CDR1 is SGDLS and CDR2 YYNGEE. Trimming removed 4 bases from V and 5 bases from J; junction bases left unmatched: 14. Comments on this clone: Its target is unknown.

The receptor was isolated from a male donor at least 60 years old with stage III squamous cell lung carcinoma. This specimen consisted of peripheral blood, obtained before any cancer treatment. V usage is TRBV9 and J usage is TRBJ2-5; TRBD2 matches 7 bases. The CDR3 region is CASSSGGAGVGETQYF. In DNA form, the CDR3 reads TGTGCCAGCAGCTCCGGAGGGGCGGGAGTAGGGGAGACCCAGTACTTC.